This T cell receptor beta chain was identified in a study of radiation and T cells in renal cell carcinoma (dated by TCRdb to about 2020). With respect to the entire study: A total of 50 to 60 samples underwent TCR beta sequencing, made up of 26 tumors and around 27 peripheral blood samples. Across all 50 or so samples, roughly 3,700,000 unique CDR3 nucleotide sequences encoding roughly 2.7 million unique CDR3 amino acid sequences were identified. The last blood draw occurred 4 weeks after radiation, at the same time as nephrectomy. What the work shows at the level of the full study, not this receptor alone: Top tumor clonotypes rose in blood from baseline to 2 weeks post-radiation, then contracted by 4 weeks, suggesting transient expansion of tumor-resident clones. Changes in the blood repertoire were not tracked past 4 weeks after treatment. Effects of radiation dose or scheduling on the TCR repertoire could not be addressed with the single-armed trial design. No pretreatment tumor biopsies were available, so the baseline intratumoral presence of clonotypes could not be determined.

The immunoSEQ kit was used, according to the manufacturer's recommendations, to generate TCR beta libraries from genomic DNA. For library preparation, a first multiplex PCR was performed with proprietary primers, followed by a second PCR in which unique barcodes were added, and bead cleanups were performed after each round. Each sample batch included a kit-provided positive control reaction and a negative control reaction. The final libraries underwent checking on an Agilent 4200 TapeStation D1000 ScreenTape, volumetric pooling, and quantification by qPCR. Sequencing was performed on an Illumina NextSeq500 using a MidOutput 150-cycle cartridge, with 156 Read1 cycles, 15 Index1 cycles, and the kit custom primers. The pooled library was loaded at 1.0 pM, with an approximately 20% PhiX control spiked in. In the paper's pipeline: The vendor-processed data were analyzed in R, and a clonotype was defined as all T cells that share the same CDR3 nucleotide sequence. In the clone abundance analyses, frequencies were normalized to the 10,000 most abundant clones in each sample. Public T cell clones, averaging fewer than five per sample, were removed before analysis. An abundance difference of at least 32-fold between compartments was the criterion for calling clonotypes tumor-enriched or baseline blood-enriched. A beta-binomial differential abundance model was applied to find clonotypes that expanded or contracted between blood time points. Tumor-blood repertoire similarity was measured with the Baroni-Urbani and Buser coefficient, and group comparisons used two-tailed Wilcoxon tests in R. TCRdb obtained this table from immuneACCESS and retained in-frame rearrangements with V and J assigned. These tables miss some clones; where compared with another copy, unresolved V genes account for less than half of the shortfall, and the remainder is unexplained. That table gives V, J and clone size, and the DNA gave D and trimming. Within this sample are about 77,000 clones, with around 78% of them counted one time only. The ten largest account for under 2.5% of the sample.

The germline V gene supplies CDR1 SGHRS and CDR2 YFSETQ. V gives up 2 bases and J gives up 4 bases, and the segment between their germline ends measures 10 bases. From its cysteine to its phenylalanine, the CDR3 spans 14 amino acids. Solely the CDR3 DNA is kept, with 42 bases framed from the first base. The time point label of this sample denotes: blood 4 weeks post-SBRT, at nephrectomy. The treatment or condition label corresponds to: 15 Gy SBRT to primary tumor, nephrectomy 4 weeks later. The samples were drawn from a clinical trial, where primary renal cell carcinomas were treated with 15 Gy of stereotactic body radiation therapy and then removed by nephrectomy 4 weeks afterward. To follow tumor-enriched clonotypes, serial peripheral blood was collected from radiation-treated patients at baseline and at 2 weeks and 4 weeks after SBRT. Every patient's renal cell carcinoma showed clear cell pathology. Genomic DNA for TCR sequencing was prepared using the QIAamp DNA Blood Mini Kit (Qiagen). Samples were included in the analyses only if all quality control checks were passed.

Worth noting for this clone: Its antigen has not been determined. Base qualities were left out, and no much larger clone turns up one base away.

The sequences come from blood, collected from a patient whose treatment included radiotherapy and nephrectomy. The receptor chain draws on TRBV5-1 and TRBJ1-3; the best D guess is TRBD1, with 6 bases matching. The receptor was derived from a woman aged 55 to 70 with renal cell carcinoma. The sequence in DNA is TGCGCCAGCAGCTTACCAGGGGACGGAAACACCATATATTTT. Its protein reads: CASSLPGDGNTIYF.